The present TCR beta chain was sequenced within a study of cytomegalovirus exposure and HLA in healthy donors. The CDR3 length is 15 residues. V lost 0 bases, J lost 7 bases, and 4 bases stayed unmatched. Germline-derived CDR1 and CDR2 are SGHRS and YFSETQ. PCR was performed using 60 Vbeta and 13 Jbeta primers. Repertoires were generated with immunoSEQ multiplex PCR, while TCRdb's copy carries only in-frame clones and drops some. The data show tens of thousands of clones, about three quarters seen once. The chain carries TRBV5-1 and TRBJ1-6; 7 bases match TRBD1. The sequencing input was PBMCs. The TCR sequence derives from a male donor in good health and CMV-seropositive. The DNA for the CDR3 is TGCGCCAGCAGCTTGGTCCCGGACAGGAATTCACCCCTCCACTTT. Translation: CASSLVPDRNSPLHF.